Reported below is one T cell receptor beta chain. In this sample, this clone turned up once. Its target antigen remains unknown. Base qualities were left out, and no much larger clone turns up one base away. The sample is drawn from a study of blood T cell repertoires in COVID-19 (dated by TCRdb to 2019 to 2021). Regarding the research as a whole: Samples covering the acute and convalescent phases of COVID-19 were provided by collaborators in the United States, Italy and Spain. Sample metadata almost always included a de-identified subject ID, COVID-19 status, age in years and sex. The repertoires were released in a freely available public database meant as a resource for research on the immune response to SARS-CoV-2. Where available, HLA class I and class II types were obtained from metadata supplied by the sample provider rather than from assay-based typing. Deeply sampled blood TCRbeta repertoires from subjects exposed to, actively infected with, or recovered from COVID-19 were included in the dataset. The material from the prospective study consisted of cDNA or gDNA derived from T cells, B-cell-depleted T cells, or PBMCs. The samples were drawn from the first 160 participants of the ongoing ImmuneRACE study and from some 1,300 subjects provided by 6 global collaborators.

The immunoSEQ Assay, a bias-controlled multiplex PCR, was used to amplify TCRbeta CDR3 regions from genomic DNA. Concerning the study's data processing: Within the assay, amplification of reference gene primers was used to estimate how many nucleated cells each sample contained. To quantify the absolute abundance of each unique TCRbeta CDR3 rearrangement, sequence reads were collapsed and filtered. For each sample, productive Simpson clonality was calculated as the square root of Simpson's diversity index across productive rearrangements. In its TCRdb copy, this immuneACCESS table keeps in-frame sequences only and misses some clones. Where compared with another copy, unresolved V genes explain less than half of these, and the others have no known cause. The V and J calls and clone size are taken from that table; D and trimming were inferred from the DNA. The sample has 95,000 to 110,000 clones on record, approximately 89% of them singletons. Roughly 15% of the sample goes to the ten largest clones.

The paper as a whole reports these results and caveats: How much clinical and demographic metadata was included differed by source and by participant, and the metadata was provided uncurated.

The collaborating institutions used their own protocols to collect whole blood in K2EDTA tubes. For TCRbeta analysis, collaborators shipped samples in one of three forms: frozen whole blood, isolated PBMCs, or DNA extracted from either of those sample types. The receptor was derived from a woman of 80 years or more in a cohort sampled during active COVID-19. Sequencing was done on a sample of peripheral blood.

The CDR3 region reads CSASVDIFRANTEAFF. The DNA reads TGCAGTGCTAGTGTGGACATCTTCCGAGCGAACACTGAAGCTTTCTTT. This chain is built from TRBV20-1 and TRBJ1-1; TRBD1 is a weak D gene call, 5 bases matching. The CDR3, cysteine through phenylalanine, is 16 amino acids long. Only the CDR3 portion is preserved as DNA: 48 bases, with reading frame beginning at the first base. CDR1 is given as DFQATT and CDR2 as SNEGSKA, both from the germline V gene (reference sequence). V and J are truncated by 3 bases and 1 base respectively, leaving an intervening sequence of 18 bases.